This passage covers 25 T cell receptor beta chains from one sample sequenced in a study of kidney transplant recipient with SARS-CoV-2 infection. TCRdb recomputed calls from the reads with MiXCR, one row per CDR3 protein. The profile shows roughly 230,000 distinct CDR3 sequences, around 28% of them singletons. This specimen consisted of a blood sample, obtained at baseline and on day 111 from a kidney transplant recipient. The receptors come from a male patient aged 25 to 39 who had COVID-19 and was a kidney transplant recipient. Some T cells could come from the graft donor.

This clonotype was picked up many times. This sequence joins TRBV6-1 and TRBJ1-2; D unclear. V gave up 1 base and J gave up 11 bases, with 17 bases separating them. The CDR3 covers 14 residues. Germline-derived CDR1 and CDR2 are MNHNS and SASEGT. This CDR3 is CASSEEGGRARYTF. For the CDR3, the DNA is TGTGCCAGCAGTGAAGAGGGAGGGAGAGCGCGGTACACCTTC.

V is TRBV5-4 and J is TRBJ1-1; weak D call: TRBD1 (5 bases). The CDR3 is 15 amino acids. V lost 0 bases and J 2 bases, leaving 11 bases between the germline ends. Germline lookup yields CDR1 SGHNT and CDR2 YYREEE (reference sequence). Written as DNA, the CDR3 is TGTGCCAGCAGCTTGGACAAGACAGTAAACACTGAAGCTTTCTTT. It encodes CASSLDKTVNTEAFF.

This clonotype was detected only a few times. The chain has TRBV27 and TRBJ2-7; 9 positions match TRBD2. Trimming at V came to 6 bases and at J to 3 bases, leaving 6 bases not matched to a gene. This CDR3 has 14 residues. CDR1 and CDR2 (germline): MNHEY, SMNVEV (reference sequence). DNA of the CDR3: TGTGCCAGCAGCCCGGGACTAGCTGTCTACGAGCAGTACTTC. As protein: CASSPGLAVYEQYF.

Of note for this clonotype: A much larger clone is a single base away; this may be a read error. The conserved phenylalanine or tryptophan normally closing the CDR3 is absent here, so this likely arose from a read error. The chain joins TRBV27 to TRBJ2-1, with 11 nucleotides matching TRBD2. The CDR3 is 16 amino acids. Germline V gene sequence: CDR1 MNHEY, CDR2 SMNVEV (reference sequence). V was pared by 4 bases and J by 4 bases, with 6 bases of the junction left unmatched. This CDR3 is CASSSPTSGKYNEQFL. DNA of the CDR3: TGTGCCAGCAGTTCCCCGACTAGCGGGAAATACAATGAGCAGTTCCTC.

This clonotype was recorded many times. CDR3 protein: CASTIREGNTEAFF. The CDR3 DNA reads TGTGCCAGCACCATACGGGAAGGGAACACTGAAGCTTTCTTT. V gene TRBV3-1 combines with J gene TRBJ1-1; D ambiguous. V was shortened by 7 bases and J by 1 base, with 13 bases between the two germline ends. CDR1 LGHDT and CDR2 YNNKEL come from the germline V gene (reference sequence). CDR3 length equals 14 residues.

This clonotype was counted many times. V and J are TRBV5-4 and TRBJ1-2, with D uncertain. V lost 7 bases, J lost 4 bases, and 23 bases lay in between. The CDR3 is made up of 16 amino acids. CDR1 is SGHNT and CDR2 is YYREEE in the germline V gene (reference sequence). CDR3 region: CASLSVVPGKTYGYTF. In DNA form, the CDR3 reads TGTGCCAGCCTTAGCGTCGTACCAGGAAAGACCTATGGCTACACCTTC. The whole variable domain, remainder taken from reference TRBV5-4 and TRBJ1-2, is ETGVTQSPTHLIKTRGQQVTLRCSSQSGHNTVSWYQQALGQGPQFIFQYYREEENGRGNFPPRFSGLQFPNYSSELNVNALELDDSALYLCASLSVVPGKTYGYTFGSGTRLTVV.

This clonotype has ten or more counts. Written as DNA, the CDR3 is TGTGCCAGCAGCTACCGGGGACAGGGGAACTATGGCTACACCTTC. Translated, it gives CASSYRGQGNYGYTF. The V call is TRBV5-4, the J call TRBJ1-2, with 10 bases lining up with TRBD1. The CDR3 runs 15 residues. Germline lookup yields CDR1 SGHNT and CDR2 YYREEE (reference sequence). V trimming: 3 bases; J trimming: 2 bases; junction bases outside the gene matches: 4.

This clonotype was observed at least ten times. The chain uses TRBV25-1 and TRBJ1-3; 10 nucleotides match TRBD1. Germline-derived CDR1 and CDR2 are MGHDK and SYGVNS. Trimming removed 10 bases from V and 3 bases from J; junction bases left unmatched: 6. CDR3 size: 14 residues. CDR3 in DNA: TGTGCCACCATGGACAGGGGGATTGGAAACACCATATATTTT. Amino acids: CATMDRGIGNTIYF.

This clonotype has more than one count but fewer than ten. The V call is TRBV5-4, the J call TRBJ2-1; D not resolved. Trimming removed 2 bases at V and 10 bases at J, with 7 bases between. This CDR3 is 11 amino acids long. Germline assignment: CDR1 SGHNT and CDR2 YYREEE (reference sequence). The CDR3 bases are TGTGCCAGCAGCTTTTCTCAGGAGCAGTTCTTC. This encodes CASSFSQEQFF.

Concerning this clonotype: A read error may explain this, as a much larger clone is one base away. The V call is TRBV3-1, the J call TRBJ1-1; D is unresolved. The germline V gene encodes CDR1 LGHDT and CDR2 YNNKEL (reference sequence). The CDR3 extends over 14 amino acids. Deletions cut 11 bases from V and 2 bases from J, with 18 bases between. DNA for the CDR3: TGTGCCGGCAAGGGTTTAGGGCTAAACACTGAAGCTTTCTTT. Translated, it gives CAGKGLGLNTEAFF.

There are a few counts of this clonotype. The V call is TRBV6-8, the J call TRBJ2-1; 11 bases are a match to TRBD2. Germline CDR1 MNHGY, CDR2 SAAAGT. The junction had 7 bases not matched to a gene; V was cut back by 8 bases and J by 10 bases. The CDR3 is 13 amino acids. The CDR3, as DNA: TGTGCCAGCGGGGTAGCGGGGGGGAGAGAGCAGTTCTTC. This codes for CASGVAGGREQFF.

The chain uses TRBV5-1 and TRBJ2-5; 9 nucleotides agree with TRBD1. Germline CDR1 SGHRS, CDR2 YFSETQ. J gave up 3 bases and V 4 bases, and 7 bases lay outside the gene matches. The CDR3 totals 15 residues. CDR3 in DNA: TGCGCCAGCAGCAGAACAGGGGGCACGAAAGAGACCCAGTACTTC. This translates into CASSRTGGTKETQYF.

As regards this clonotype: Just one base apart from a much larger clone, this may be a read error. V is TRBV18 and J is TRBJ2-7, with D maybe TRBD2 (6 bases). This CDR3 spans 14 amino acids. The germline CDR1 and CDR2 sequences are KGHSH and LQKENI. V lost 2 bases, J lost 0 bases, and 8 bases lay in between. Here the CDR3 reads CASSPGTSSYEQYF. CDR3 nucleotides: TGTGCCAGCTCACCAGGGACTTCCTCCTACGAGCAGTACTTC.

Worth noting for this clonotype: A clone one base away is much larger, so this may be a read error. The genes are TRBV30 and TRBJ2-2; TRBD2 agrees at 7 bases. This CDR3 is 13 amino acids long. Germline-derived CDR1 and CDR2 are GTSNPN and SVGIG (reference sequence). V was clipped by 7 bases and J by 8 bases; unmatched bases: 10. The CDR3: CAFLADGWGELFF. The CDR3 DNA reads TGTGCCTTTCTAGCGGACGGCTGGGGGGAGCTGTTTTTT. Full variable domain (missing parts from reference TRBV30 and TRBJ2-2): SQTIHQWPATLVQPVGSPLSLECTVEGTSNPNLYWYRQAAGRGLQLLFYSVGIGQISSEVPQNLSASRPQDRQFILSSKKLLLSDSGFYLCAFLADGWGELFFGEGSRLTVL.

This clonotype was detected ten times or more. This rearrangement joins TRBV4-1 to TRBJ2-6; maybe TRBD2 (5 bases). Germline CDR1 is MGHRA and CDR2 is YSYEKL. V lost 5 bases and J lost 5, with 25 bases in between. This CDR3 is 19 amino acids long. CDR3 coding DNA: TGCGCCAGCAGCGGCCGTACACTAGAACCACAAAGTCGGGCCAACGTCCTGACTTTC. Protein: CASSGRTLEPQSRANVLTF.

The V call is TRBV30, the J call TRBJ2-1, with 7 nucleotides matching TRBD2. The CDR3 is 13 amino acids. CDR1 and CDR2 from the germline V gene are GTSNPN and SVGIG (reference sequence). Written as DNA, the CDR3 is TGTGCGTGGGGAGGCGGGAGATGGAATGAGCAGTTCTTC. Amino acids: CAWGGGRWNEQFF.

A few counts support this clonotype. This chain uses TRBV4-1 with TRBJ2-3; 11 bases agree with TRBD2. The CDR3 has 16 amino acids. J was trimmed by 2 bases and V by 3 bases; bases with no gene match: 4. Germline CDR1 reads MGHRA; CDR2 reads YSYEKL. CDR3 nucleotides: TGCGCCAGCAGCCAGCCGGGACTAGCGGACACAGATACGCAGTATTTT. It translates to CASSQPGLADTDTQYF.

This clonotype was observed at least ten times. The chain has TRBV27 and TRBJ2-3, with 8 bases that match TRBD2. Trimming removed 7 bases from V and 9 bases from J; junction bases left unmatched: 12. CDR1 and CDR2 (germline): MNHEY, SMNVEV (reference sequence). CDR3 length: 14 amino acids. The CDR3 sequence: CASTPYGRVETQYF. As DNA, the CDR3 is TGTGCCAGCACCCCCTACGGGAGGGTAGAGACGCAGTATTTT.

This clonotype was seen ten or more times. The chain employs TRBV7-9 and TRBJ1-2; D is ambiguous. The CDR3 consists of 17 residues. V shed 5 bases and J shed 4 bases, with 23 bases lying between them. Germline CDR1 and CDR2: SEHNR and FQNEAQ (reference sequence). CDR3 bases: TGTGCCAGCAGCCGCGTCGAATACCATGGAAAGACCTATGGCTACACCTTC. Translated: CASSRVEYHGKTYGYTF.

This clonotype was seen many times. V and J are TRBV2 and TRBJ2-3, with 9 nucleotides matching TRBD1. The CDR3 spans 13 residues. Germline V lookup: CDR1 SNHLY, CDR2 FYNNEI. The V segment lost 7 bases and the J segment 3 bases; nucleotides outside the gene matches: 2. The chain's CDR3 is CASTGQGTDTQYF. CDR3 DNA sequence: TGTGCCAGCACCGGACAGGGGACAGATACGCAGTATTTT.

The genes are TRBV15 and TRBJ1-2; D is unresolved. Germline-derived CDR1 and CDR2 are LNHNV and YYDKDF (reference sequence). V was shortened by 5 bases and J by 4 bases, with 23 bases between the two germline ends. This CDR3 comprises 17 residues. CDR3 region: CATSERGRCGKTYGYTF. CDR3 in DNA: TGTGCCACCAGCGAGCGAGGAAGGTGTGGAAAGACCTATGGCTACACCTTC.

The sample holds many counts of this clonotype. The CDR3 is CAWSSGGELFF. In nucleotides, the CDR3 is TGTGCCTGGAGTTCTGGCGGGGAGCTGTTTTTT. V and J are TRBV30 and TRBJ2-2; D is ambiguous. The germline V gene has CDR1 GTSNPN and CDR2 SVGIG (reference sequence). The CDR3 runs 11 residues. The V and J ends lost 2 bases and 7 bases respectively, with 5 bases between them.

With regard to this clonotype: A much more abundant neighbour one base away suggests this may be a read error. V is TRBV3-2 and J is TRBJ2-1. TRBV3-2 is flagged as a pseudogene. The CDR3 is 14 amino acids. This CDR3 is CASSHLSSYSEQFF. The DNA for the CDR3 is TGTGCCAGCAGCCACCTGAGCTCCTACAGTGAGCAGTTCTTC.

About this clonotype itself: With a much larger clone just one base away, this may be a read error. The chain employs TRBV7-9 and TRBJ2-1; no reliable D call. CDR3 length: 17 amino acids. Trimming took off 7 bases at V and 0 bases at J, with 19 bases between the two ends. Germline CDR1 reads SEHNR; CDR2 reads FQNEAQ (reference sequence). The CDR3 nucleotides read TGTGCCAGCAACCTTCGGAGAGGCTCTAGCTCCTACAATGAGCAGTTCTTC. It encodes CASNLRRGSSSYNEQFF.

As concerns this clonotype: A read error is possible here, since a much larger clone lies one base away. The rearrangement joins TRBV29-1 to TRBJ1-3; D may be TRBD1 (5 bases). This CDR3 region has 14 residues. Germline CDR1 is SQVTM and CDR2 is ANQGSEA. The CDR3: CSAARGTSGNSIYF. CDR3 DNA sequence: TGCAGCGCCGCACGGGGGACCTCTGGAAACTCCATATATTTT.